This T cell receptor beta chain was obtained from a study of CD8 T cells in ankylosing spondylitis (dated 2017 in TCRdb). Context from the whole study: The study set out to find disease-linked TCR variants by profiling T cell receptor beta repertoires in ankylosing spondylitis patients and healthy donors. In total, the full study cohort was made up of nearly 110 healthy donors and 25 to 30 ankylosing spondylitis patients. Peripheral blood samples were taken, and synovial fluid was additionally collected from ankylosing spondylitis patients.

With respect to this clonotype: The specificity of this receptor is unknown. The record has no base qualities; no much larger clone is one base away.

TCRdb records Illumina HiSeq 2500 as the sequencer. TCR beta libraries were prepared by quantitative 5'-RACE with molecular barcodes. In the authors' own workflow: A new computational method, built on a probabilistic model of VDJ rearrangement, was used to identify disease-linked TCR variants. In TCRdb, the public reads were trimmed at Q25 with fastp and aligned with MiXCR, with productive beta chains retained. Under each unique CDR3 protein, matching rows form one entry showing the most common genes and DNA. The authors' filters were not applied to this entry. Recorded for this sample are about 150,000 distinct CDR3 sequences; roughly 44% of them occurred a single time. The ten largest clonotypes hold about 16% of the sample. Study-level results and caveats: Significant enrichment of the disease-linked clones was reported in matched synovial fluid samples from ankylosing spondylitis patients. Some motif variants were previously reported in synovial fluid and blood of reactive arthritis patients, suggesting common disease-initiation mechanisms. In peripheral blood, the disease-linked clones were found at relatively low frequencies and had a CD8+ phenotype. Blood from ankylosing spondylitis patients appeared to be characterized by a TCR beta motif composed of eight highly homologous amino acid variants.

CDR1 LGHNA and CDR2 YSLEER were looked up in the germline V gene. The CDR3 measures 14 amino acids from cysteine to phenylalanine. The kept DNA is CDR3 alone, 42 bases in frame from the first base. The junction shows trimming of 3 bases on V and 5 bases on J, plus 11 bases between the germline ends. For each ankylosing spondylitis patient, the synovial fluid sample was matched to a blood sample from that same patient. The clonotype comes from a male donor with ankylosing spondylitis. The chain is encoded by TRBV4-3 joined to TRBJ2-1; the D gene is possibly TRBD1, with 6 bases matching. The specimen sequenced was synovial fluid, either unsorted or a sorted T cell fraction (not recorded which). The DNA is TGCGCCAGCAGCCAGGGGGCACCTAACAATGAGCAGTTCTTC. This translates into CASSQGAPNNEQFF.